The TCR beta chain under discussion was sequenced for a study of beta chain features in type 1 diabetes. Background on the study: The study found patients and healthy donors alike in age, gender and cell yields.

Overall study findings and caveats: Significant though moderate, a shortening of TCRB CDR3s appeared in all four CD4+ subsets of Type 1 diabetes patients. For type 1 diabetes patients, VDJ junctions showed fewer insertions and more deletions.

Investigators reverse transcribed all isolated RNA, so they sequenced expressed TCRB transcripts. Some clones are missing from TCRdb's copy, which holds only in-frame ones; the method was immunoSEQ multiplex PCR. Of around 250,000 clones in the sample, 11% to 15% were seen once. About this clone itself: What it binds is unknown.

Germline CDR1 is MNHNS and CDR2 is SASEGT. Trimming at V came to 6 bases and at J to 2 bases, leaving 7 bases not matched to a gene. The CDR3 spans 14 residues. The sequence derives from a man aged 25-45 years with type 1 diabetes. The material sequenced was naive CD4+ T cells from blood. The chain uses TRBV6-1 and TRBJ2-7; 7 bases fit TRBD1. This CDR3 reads CASSVTQGPYEQYF. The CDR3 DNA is TGTGCCAGCAGCGTGACACAGGGGCCCTACGAGCAGTACTTC.